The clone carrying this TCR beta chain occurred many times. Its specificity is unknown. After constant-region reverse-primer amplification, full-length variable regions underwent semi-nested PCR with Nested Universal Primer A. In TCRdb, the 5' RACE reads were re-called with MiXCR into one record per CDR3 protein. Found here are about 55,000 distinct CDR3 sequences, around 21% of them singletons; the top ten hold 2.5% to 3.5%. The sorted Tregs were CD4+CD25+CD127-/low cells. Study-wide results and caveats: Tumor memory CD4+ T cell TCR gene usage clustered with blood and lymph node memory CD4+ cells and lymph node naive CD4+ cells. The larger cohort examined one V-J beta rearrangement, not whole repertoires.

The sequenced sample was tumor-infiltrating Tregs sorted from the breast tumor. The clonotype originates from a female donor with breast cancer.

The CDR3 loop reads CASSLVGLAEAEQYF. CDR3 nucleotide sequence: TGTGCCAGCAGCTTAGTAGGACTAGCGGAGGCCGAGCAGTACTTC. The chain employs TRBV7-2 and TRBJ2-7; TRBD2 matches at 10 bases. Trimming cost V 1 base and J 6 bases; bases outside gene matches: 6. Germline CDR1 SGHTA, CDR2 FQGNSA. CDR3 length equals 15 residues. Variable domain in full (rest from reference TRBV7-2 and TRBJ2-7): GAGVSQSPSNKVTEKGKDVELRCDPISGHTALYWYRQSLGQGLEFLIYFQGNSAPDKSGLPSDRFSAERTGGSVSTLTIQRTQQEDSAVYLCASSLVGLAEAEQYFGPGTRLTVT.